This T cell receptor (beta chain) came from a study of blood T cell repertoires in COVID-19. In the study overall: Sites across the United States, Italy and Spain contributed samples from acute and convalescent COVID-19.

Cohort 3 donors were reported recovered after two negative PCRs, clearance, or symptom resolution. The data were produced by immunoSEQ multiplex PCR, yet TCRdb's version contains in-frame clones alone and is incomplete. The sample records 150,000 or so clones, roughly 88% being singletons. The CDR3 runs to 12 residues. V lost 1 base and J 6 bases, leaving 6 bases between the germline ends. Germline CDR1 MNHNS, CDR2 SASEGT. This sequence was found in a man in his fifties who had recovered from COVID-19. Sequences were obtained from PBMCs or T cells enriched from blood (not recorded which). The J gene is TRBJ1-2, the V gene TRBV6-1, with D unresolved. The CDR3 region has the DNA TGTGCCAGCAGTGAAGAGAGGGATGGCTACACCTTC. Protein product: CASSEERDGYTF.